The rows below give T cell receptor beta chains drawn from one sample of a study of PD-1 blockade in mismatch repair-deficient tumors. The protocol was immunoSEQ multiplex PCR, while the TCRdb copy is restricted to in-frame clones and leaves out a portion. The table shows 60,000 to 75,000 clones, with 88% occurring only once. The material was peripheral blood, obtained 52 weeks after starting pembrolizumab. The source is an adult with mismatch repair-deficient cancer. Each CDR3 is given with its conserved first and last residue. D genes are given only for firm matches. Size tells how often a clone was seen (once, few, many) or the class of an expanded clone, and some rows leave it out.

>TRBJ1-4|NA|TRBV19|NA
TGTGCCAGTATGGGGATTGATGAAAAACTGTTTTTT
CASMGIDEKLFF
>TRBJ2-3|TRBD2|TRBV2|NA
TGTGCCAGCAGTGAATTATGGGCTAGCGGGGTCCTCACAGATACGCAGTATTTT
CASSELWASGVLTDTQYF
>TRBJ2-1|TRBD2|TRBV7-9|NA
TGTGCCAGCAGCGGACTAGCGCACTCCTACAATGAGCAGTTCTTC
CASSGLAHSYNEQFF
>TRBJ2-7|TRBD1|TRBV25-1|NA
TGTGCCAGCAGTGTACAGGGGTCCCTCTACGAGCAGTACTTC
CASSVQGSLYEQYF
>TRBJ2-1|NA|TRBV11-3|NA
TGTGCCAGCAGCTTGGGGACAAGCCGTAGCTCCTACAATGAGCAGTTCTTC
CASSLGTSRSSYNEQFF
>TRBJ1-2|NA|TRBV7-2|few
TGTGCCAGCAGCCAATATAGTGGCTATGGCTACACCTTC
CASSQYSGYGYTF
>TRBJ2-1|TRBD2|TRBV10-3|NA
TGTGCCATCAGGGGACTAGCGGGAGACCGGAATGAGCAGTTCTTC
CAIRGLAGDRNEQFF
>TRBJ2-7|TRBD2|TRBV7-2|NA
TGTGCCAGCAGCTTAGGCCGAGCGGGGCCCTACGAGCAGTACTTC
CASSLGRAGPYEQYF
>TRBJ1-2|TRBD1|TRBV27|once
TGTGCCGCCGGTTCCCGACCGGGACAGTCCTATGGCTACACCTTC
CAAGSRPGQSYGYTF
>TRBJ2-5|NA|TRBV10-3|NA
TGTGCCACCCTCGGGGCTCAGGGGAAGGGTGAGACCCAGTACTTC
CATLGAQGKGETQYF
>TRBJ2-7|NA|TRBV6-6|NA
TGTGCCAGCAGTGGGGAAGACAGACTTCACTACGAGCAGTACTTC
CASSGEDRLHYEQYF
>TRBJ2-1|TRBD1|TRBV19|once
TGTGCCAGTAGTATTTATCTGGGACAGGGCTCCTACAATGAGCAGTTCTTC
CASSIYLGQGSYNEQFF
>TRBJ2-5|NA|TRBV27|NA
TGTGCCAGCAGTTTAGGGGGGGCGAGGCCCAAACAAGAGACCCAGTACTTC
CASSLGGARPKQETQYF
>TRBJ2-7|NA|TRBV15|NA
TGTGCCACCGCTTTTCAGAGAGGGTACGAGCAGTACTTC
CATAFQRGYEQYF
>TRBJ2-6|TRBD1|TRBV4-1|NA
TGCGCCAGCAGCCAGGACAGGGGGCCCTCTGGGGCCAACGTCCTGACTTTC
CASSQDRGPSGANVLTF
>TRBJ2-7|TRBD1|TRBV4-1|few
TGCGCCAGCAGCCAAGGACAGGGCGCCTACGAGCAGTACTTC
CASSQGQGAYEQYF